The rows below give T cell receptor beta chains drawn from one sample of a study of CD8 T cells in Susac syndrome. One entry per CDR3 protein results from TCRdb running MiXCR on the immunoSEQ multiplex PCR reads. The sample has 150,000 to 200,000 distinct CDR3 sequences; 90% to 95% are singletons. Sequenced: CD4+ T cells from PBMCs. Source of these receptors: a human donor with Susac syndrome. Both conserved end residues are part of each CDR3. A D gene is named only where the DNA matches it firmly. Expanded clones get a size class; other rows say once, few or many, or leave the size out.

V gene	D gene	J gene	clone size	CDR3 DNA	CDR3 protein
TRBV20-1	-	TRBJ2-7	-	TGCAGTGCTAGAGATCCGCCCTCCGAGCAGTACTTC	CSARDPPSEQYF
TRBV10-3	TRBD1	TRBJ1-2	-	TGTGCCATCAGTGCTACAGGGGAGAGACGTGGCTACACCTTC	CAISATGERRGYTF
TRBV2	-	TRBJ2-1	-	TGTGCCAGCCAAAGGGGGGGTCCGGGGGAGCAGTTCTTC	CASQRGGPGEQFF
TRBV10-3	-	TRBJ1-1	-	TGTGCCATCAGCCTGAAGGGGACTGACACTGAAGCTTTCTTT	CAISLKGTDTEAFF
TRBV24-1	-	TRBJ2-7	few	TGTGCCACCAGTCGGCAAGGGTCCTACGAGCAGTACTTC	CATSRQGSYEQYF
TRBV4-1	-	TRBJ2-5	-	TGCGCCAGCAGCCTCCAGGTAGCAGCGACCCAGTACTTC	CASSLQVAATQYF
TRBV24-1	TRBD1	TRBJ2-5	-	TGTGCCACCACCGGGACAGGCTACCCAGGCTTACGGGAGACCCAGTACTTC	CATTGTGYPGLRETQYF
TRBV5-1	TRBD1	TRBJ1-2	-	TGCGCCAGCAGCAAAGCGGGACAGGGGGAGAATGGCTACACCTTC	CASSKAGQGENGYTF
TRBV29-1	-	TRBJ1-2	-	TGCAGCGTTGACCCCGGGAATAACTATGGCTACACCTTC	CSVDPGNNYGYTF
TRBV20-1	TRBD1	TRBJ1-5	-	TGCAGTGCGGGGAGGTGGGACAGTAATCAGCCCCAGCATTTT	CSAGRWDSNQPQHF
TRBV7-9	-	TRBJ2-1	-	TGTGCCAGCAGCTTACCCCGACCGCGCCTTTGGAATGAGCAGTTCTTC	CASSLPRPRLWNEQFF
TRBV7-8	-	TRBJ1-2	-	TGTGCCAGCAGCTTCCGAGGGGATTGGGGGGGCTACACCTTC	CASSFRGDWGGYTF
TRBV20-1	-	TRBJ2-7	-	TGCAGTGCTAGAGAATTGGTGCGGCCCTACGAGCAGTACTTC	CSARELVRPYEQYF
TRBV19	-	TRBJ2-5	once	TGTGCCAGTAGTAAGGCAGGACAAGAGACCCAGTACTTC	CASSKAGQETQYF
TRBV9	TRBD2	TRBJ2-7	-	TGTGCCAGCAGCCCGGGACTAGCGGCCGCCTACGAGCAGTACTTC	CASSPGLAAAYEQYF
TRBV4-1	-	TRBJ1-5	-	TGCGCCAGCAGCCAAGAAGCCAAATCAACTTATCAGCCCCAGCATTTT	CASSQEAKSTYQPQHF
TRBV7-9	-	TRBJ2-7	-	TGTGCCAGCAGCTTGTCTGGGAGGGGGGTACGAGAAGAGCAGTACTTC	CASSLSGRGVREEQYF
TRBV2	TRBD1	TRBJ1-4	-	TGTGCCAGCAGCAGGGGGGTTACTAATGAAAAACTGTTTTTT	CASSRGVTNEKLFF
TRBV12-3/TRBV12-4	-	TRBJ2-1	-	TGTGCCAGCAGTCCGGCTTATTCCTACAATGAGCAGTTCTTC	CASSPAYSYNEQFF
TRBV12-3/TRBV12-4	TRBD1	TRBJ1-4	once	TGTGCCAGCAGTCATAAACAGGGGTCTAATGAAAAACTGTTTTTT	CASSHKQGSNEKLFF
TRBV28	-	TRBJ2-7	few	TGTGCCAGCAGTGGTTACGAGCAGTACTTC	CASSGYEQYF
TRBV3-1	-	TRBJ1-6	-	TGTGCCAGCAGCCAAGATTCACCCCTCCACTTT	CASSQDSPLHF
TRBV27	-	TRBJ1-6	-	TGTGCCAGCAGTTTATATTTCCAGAATTCACCCCTCCACTTT	CASSLYFQNSPLHF
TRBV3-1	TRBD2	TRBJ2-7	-	TGTGCCAGCAGCCAGCTAGCGGGATCCGAGCAGTACTTC	CASSQLAGSEQYF
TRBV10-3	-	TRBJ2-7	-	TGTGCCATCAGTTCAACCTACGAGCAGTACTTC	CAISSTYEQYF
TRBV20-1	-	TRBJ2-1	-	TGCAGTGCTAGGATATCGGTCGGTTGGAATGAGCAGTTCTTC	CSARISVGWNEQFF
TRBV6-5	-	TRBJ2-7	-	TGTGCCAACACCGCTCCGGGCAACTCCTACGAGCAGTACTTC	CANTAPGNSYEQYF
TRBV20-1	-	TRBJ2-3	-	TGCAGTGCTAGAGTCGGGGTGGCAGATACGCAGTATTTT	CSARVGVADTQYF
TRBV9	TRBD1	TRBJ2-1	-	TGTGCCAGCAGCATAACAGGGGGCTACAATGAGCAGTTCTTC	CASSITGGYNEQFF
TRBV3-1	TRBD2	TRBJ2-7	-	TGTGCCAGCAGCCACCGGGCGAGCGGGAACGACGAGCAGTACTTC	CASSHRASGNDEQYF
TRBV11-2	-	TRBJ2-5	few	TGTGCCAGCAGCCCCGTGGGGCTGGAGACCCAGTACTTC	CASSPVGLETQYF
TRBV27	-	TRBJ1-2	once	TGTGCCAGCAGTACTGCCGGGACAACGCCTTATGGCTACACCTTC	CASSTAGTTPYGYTF
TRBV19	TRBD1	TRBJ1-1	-	TGTGCCAGTACCCAGGGGACAGGACTGAACACTGAAGCTTTCTTT	CASTQGTGLNTEAFF
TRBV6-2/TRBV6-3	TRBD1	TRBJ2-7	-	TGTGCCAGCAGCTGGACAGGGGAGTACCACGAGCAGTACTTC	CASSWTGEYHEQYF
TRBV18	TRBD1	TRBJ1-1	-	TGTGCCGGCTCACCACAGGGGACCAACACTGAAGCTTTCTTT	CAGSPQGTNTEAFF
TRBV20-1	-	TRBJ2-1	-	TGCAGTGCTAGAGTCACGGGCAATGAGCAGTTCTTC	CSARVTGNEQFF
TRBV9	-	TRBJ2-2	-	TGTGCCAGCAGTACTCAGGGCGGGGAGCTGTTTTTT	CASSTQGGELFF
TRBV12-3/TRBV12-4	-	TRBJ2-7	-	TGTGCCAGCAGTTTATCTAGGGTCGAGCAGTACTTC	CASSLSRVEQYF
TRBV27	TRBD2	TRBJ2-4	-	TGTGCCAGCAGTTTATCTAGCGGGTTAGCCAAAAACATTCAGTACTTC	CASSLSSGLAKNIQYF
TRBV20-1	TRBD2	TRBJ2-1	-	TGCAGTGCTGTGACTAGCGGGAGCTCCTACAATGAGCAGTTCTTC	CSAVTSGSSYNEQFF
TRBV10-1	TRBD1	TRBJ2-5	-	TGCGCCAGCAGTGTGACAGGGCCCAAAGAGACCCAGTACTTC	CASSVTGPKETQYF
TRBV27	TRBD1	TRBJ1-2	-	TGTGCCAGCAGTTTAGGACAGGGTTTCTATGGCTACACCTTC	CASSLGQGFYGYTF
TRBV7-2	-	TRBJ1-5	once	TGTGCCAGCAGCTCCAACGGACAGTCCTATAGCAATCAGCCCCAGCATTTT	CASSSNGQSYSNQPQHF
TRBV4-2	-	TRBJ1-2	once	TGTGCCAGCAGCCATCCGAAGGAGGCTTCCTACACCTTC	CASSHPKEASYTF
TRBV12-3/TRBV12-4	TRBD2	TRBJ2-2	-	TGTGCCAGCAGTTCACCCGGGACTAGCGGGGGGTACAACGGGGAGCTGTTTTTT	CASSSPGTSGGYNGELFF
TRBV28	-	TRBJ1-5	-	TGTGCCAGCAGTTTAGGGGGGGCGGAGTGGGCCCAGCATTTT	CASSLGGAEWAQHF
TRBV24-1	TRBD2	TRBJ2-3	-	TGTGCCACCAGTGCTACTAGCGGGGGGGAAGATACGCAGTATTTT	CATSATSGGEDTQYF
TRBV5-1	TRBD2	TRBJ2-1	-	TGCGCCAGCAGCTTGGATGGGACTAGCGGCTCTAATGAGCAGTTCTTC	CASSLDGTSGSNEQFF
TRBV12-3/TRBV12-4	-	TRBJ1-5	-	TGTGCCAGCAGCCCCGGGGACCAACAGCCCCAGCATTTT	CASSPGDQQPQHF
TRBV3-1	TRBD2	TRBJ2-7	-	TGTGCCAGCAGCCAACCCAGCGGGAGTTACGAGCAGTACTTC	CASSQPSGSYEQYF
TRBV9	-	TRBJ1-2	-	TGTGCCAGCAGCGCCGCATCCACCCAGAACTATGGCTACACCTTC	CASSAASTQNYGYTF
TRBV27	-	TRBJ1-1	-	TGTGCCAGCAGGATTAGGATGAACACTGAAGCTTTCTTT	CASRIRMNTEAFF
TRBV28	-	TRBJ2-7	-	TGTGCCAGCAGCTCCGTCGACCGGCCCCCCTACGAGCAGTACTTC	CASSSVDRPPYEQYF
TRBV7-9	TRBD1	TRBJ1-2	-	TGTGCCAGCAGCGACCTCCGGGACAGCTATGGCTACACCTTC	CASSDLRDSYGYTF
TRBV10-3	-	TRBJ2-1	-	TGTGCCATCAGTGAGTCTTACGGGGGCGTCACCTACAATGAGCAGTTCTTC	CAISESYGGVTYNEQFF
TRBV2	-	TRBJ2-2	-	TGTGCCAGCAATGGCAGGGGGAACACCGGGGAGCTGTTTTTT	CASNGRGNTGELFF
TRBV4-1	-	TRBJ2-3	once	TGCGCCAGCAGCCCGCGGAGGTTAGAAACGGGTGGAGATACGCAGTATTTT	CASSPRRLETGGDTQYF
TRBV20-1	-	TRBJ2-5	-	TGCAGTGTGGATTTCAGGTCCACCCAGTACTTC	CSVDFRSTQYF
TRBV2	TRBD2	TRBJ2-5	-	TGTGCCAGCAGTGATCGGGGACTAGCGAGCGAGACCCAGTACTTC	CASSDRGLASETQYF
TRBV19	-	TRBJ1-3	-	TGTGCCAGTTCCCGACAGGAACCGACTGGAAACACCATATATTTT	CASSRQEPTGNTIYF